What follows are 30 T cell receptor beta chains derived from one specimen sequenced in a study of memory CD4+ T cells and cytomegalovirus serostatus. Single viable CD3+CD4+CD8-CD45RO+ cells were sorted as the memory CD4+ T cells. Profiling relied on immunoSEQ multiplex PCR, and the TCRdb table lists in-frame clones only, not all of them. The sample holds approximately 40,000 clones, 60% to 85% seen once. Source material: memory CD4+ T cells from blood. The source of these receptors is an adult in good health and CMV-seronegative.

In its sample, this clone was seen a few times. CDR3 nucleotides: TGCGCCAGCAAACCGGTGGGACTAGCGGGGGGCGGATACAATGAGCAGTTCTTC. It encodes CASKPVGLAGGGYNEQFF. The rearrangement uses TRBV5-1 and TRBJ2-1; 15 bases are shared with TRBD2. CDR1 is SGHRS and CDR2 is YFSETQ in the germline V gene. V lost 6 bases, J lost 4 bases, and 11 bases stayed unmatched. The CDR3 extends over 18 amino acids.

The chain couples TRBV15 to TRBJ1-4; D is possibly TRBD1 (5 bases). The CDR3 runs to 19 residues. V was clipped by 0 bases and J by 8 bases, with 25 bases between them. Germline lookup yields CDR1 LNHNV and CDR2 YYDKDF (reference sequence). Written as DNA, the CDR3 is TGTGCCACCAGCAGAGATTACGGGGCAGGGCCCGGCGTTGGGGAAAAACTGTTTTTT. It is translated as CATSRDYGAGPGVGEKLFF.

The J gene is TRBJ1-5, the V gene TRBV19; 8 nucleotides align to TRBD1. Trimming removed 6 bases from V and 3 bases from J; junction bases left unmatched: 7. Germline values: CDR1 LNHDA, CDR2 SQIVND (reference sequence). The CDR3 is made up of 15 amino acids. The CDR3 DNA is TGTGCCAGTAGCCCACAGGGGGGATCCAATCAGCCCCAGCATTTT. This encodes CASSPQGGSNQPQHF.

The chain uses TRBV6-5 and TRBJ1-1; unclear D gene. V was cut by 7 bases and J by 1 base, with 7 bases left in between. This CDR3 is 12 amino acids long. Germline CDR1 MNHEY, CDR2 SVGAGI. This CDR3 reads CASKPPNTEAFF. CDR3 DNA: TGTGCCAGCAAACCACCGAACACTGAAGCTTTCTTT.

This chain links TRBV9 with TRBJ2-3, with no clear D. Deletions cut 2 bases from V and 2 bases from J, with 6 bases between. This CDR3 is 13 amino acids long. The V gene's germline CDR1 is SGDLS and CDR2 YYNGEE. This CDR3 reads CASSVSLTDTQYF. In DNA, the CDR3 is TGTGCCAGCAGCGTCTCCCTCACAGATACGCAGTATTTT. Complete variable domain (other parts from reference TRBV9 and TRBJ2-3): DSGVTQTPKHLITATGQRVTLRCSPRSGDLSVYWYQQSLDQGLQFLIQYYNGEERAKGNILERFSAQQFPDLHSELNLSSLELGDSALYFCASSVSLTDTQYFGPGTRLTVL.

This sequence joins TRBV5-6 and TRBJ1-2, with TRBD1 as a possible D gene (5 bases). Germline V gene lookup returns CDR1 SGHDT and CDR2 YYEEEE. V gave up 1 base and J gave up 4 bases, with 14 bases separating them. CDR3 length: 15 amino acids. CDR3 loop: CASSLISGQGYGYTF. The CDR3 nucleotides read TGTGCCAGCAGCTTGATTTCAGGGCAGGGCTATGGCTACACCTTC.

The rearrangement uses TRBV7-2 and TRBJ1-2; weak D call: TRBD1 (6 bases). The CDR3 has 17 residues. Between the trimmed V and J ends, which lost 7 bases and 6 bases, there was a span of 27 bases. Germline CDR1 SGHTA, CDR2 FQGNSA. In nucleotides, the CDR3 is TGTGCCAGCACCAAGGGTCCTGGGGGCGAATCTCTGAATGGCTACACCTTC. Amino acids: CASTKGPGGESLNGYTF.

The genes are TRBV2 and TRBJ2-2; D is possibly TRBD1 or TRBD2 (8 bases each). V shed 4 bases and J shed 5 bases, with 23 bases lying between them. This CDR3 is built from 18 residues. CDR1 and CDR2 (germline): SNHLY, FYNNEI. The CDR3 nucleotides read TGTGCCAGCAGTGCCAACCGCGGGAGGAACAGGGGGACCGGGGAGCTGTTTTTT. As protein: CASSANRGRNRGTGELFF.

This chain uses TRBV19 with TRBJ1-1, with D maybe TRBD1 (5 bases). Looked up from germline, CDR1 is LNHDA and CDR2 is SQIVND (reference sequence). V was shortened by 8 bases and J by 4 bases, with 17 bases between the two germline ends. This CDR3 contains 14 residues. CDR3 bases: TGTGCCAGTTGCCTCGGGGGTCGGGGCACTGAAGCTTTCTTT. Translation: CASCLGGRGTEAFF. Full variable domain (rest looked up from reference TRBV19 and TRBJ1-1): DGGITQSPKYLFRKEGQNVTLSCEQNLNHDAMYWYRQDPGQGLRLIYYSQIVNDFQKGDIAEGYSVSREKKESFPLTVTSAQKNPTAFYLCASCLGGRGTEAFFGQGTRLTVV.

The chain is built from TRBV6-1 and TRBJ1-1, with no clear D. V was pared by 8 bases and J by 5 bases, with 12 bases between. The CDR3 contains 12 residues. The germline gives CDR1 MNHNS, CDR2 SASEGT. The CDR3 coding sequence is TGTGCCAGCGGACGGAAAGGAACTGAAGCTTTCTTT. It specifies CASGRKGTEAFF.

The chain is built from TRBV27 and TRBJ1-3; TRBD1 might be the D (5 bases). Trimming took 7 bases from V and 6 from J, leaving 10 bases between them. CDR1 is MNHEY and CDR2 is SMNVEV in the germline V gene (reference sequence). The CDR3 extends over 12 amino acids. CDR3 bases: TGTGCCAGCAAGGGGTGGCAAAACACCATATATTTT. Translation gives CASKGWQNTIYF.

J is TRBJ2-3 and V is TRBV28; 7 bases are shared with TRBD2. The germline V gene encodes CDR1 MDHEN and CDR2 SYDVKM. The CDR3 has 13 residues. With V trimmed by 9 bases and J by 1 base, 4 bases remained unmatched. CDR3 sequence (DNA): TGTGCCAGTTACAGCGGGGGCACAGATACGCAGTATTTT. This encodes CASYSGGTDTQYF.

This clone is labeled medium-sized. The chain has TRBV10-3 and TRBJ1-1; D possibly corresponds to TRBD1 (6 bases). The CDR3 runs to 14 residues. Germline lookup yields CDR1 ENHRY and CDR2 SYGVKD. The V end lost 6 bases, the J end lost 6 bases, and 17 bases lay between the germline ends. DNA for the CDR3: TGTGCCATCAGAACAACAGGGATCGCGGCTGAAGCTTTCTTT. It specifies CAIRTTGIAAEAFF.

The gene calls are TRBV7-2 and TRBJ1-5; D gene ambiguous. The CDR3 has 14 residues. Germline CDR1 and CDR2: SGHTA and FQGNSA. The V and J ends lost 1 base and 5 bases respectively, with 9 bases between them. The chain's CDR3 is CASSLDRGYQPQHF. The CDR3 nucleotides read TGTGCCAGCAGCTTAGATCGGGGATATCAGCCCCAGCATTTT.

The table lists this clone with a count of one. V usage is TRBV6-5 and J usage is TRBJ1-1, with 7 bases lining up with TRBD1. In germline, CDR1 is MNHEY, CDR2 SVGAGI. There are 15 residues in the CDR3. Losses at the gene ends were 0 bases for V and 4 bases for J; bases not matched to a gene: 5. The CDR3 region has the DNA TGTGCCAGCAGTTACTCCGACAGGGTTAGCACTGAAGCTTTCTTT. This codes for CASSYSDRVSTEAFF.

The table lists this clone with a count of one. The chain has TRBV9 and TRBJ2-1; D uncertain. Trimming left V 2 bases short and J 5 bases short, with 11 bases between. The germline V gene has CDR1 SGDLS and CDR2 YYNGEE. This CDR3 has 14 residues. CDR3 in DNA: TGTGCCAGCAGCGTGGGTGGTAGTGACAATGAGCAGTTCTTC. This gives the protein CASSVGGSDNEQFF.

The chain recombines TRBV15 with TRBJ2-7; the D is unclear. Germline V gene lookup returns CDR1 LNHNV and CDR2 YYDKDF (reference sequence). V was shortened by 0 bases and J by 5 bases, with 14 bases between the two germline ends. The CDR3 sequence is 15 residues long. CDR3 bases: TGTGCCACCAGCAGAGATTATCAGCCAGCAAACGAGCAGTACTTC. Protein: CATSRDYQPANEQYF.

The rearrangement joins TRBV6-1 to TRBJ1-1; D uncertain. This CDR3 region has 14 residues. V lost 8 bases, J lost 1 base, and 14 bases lay in between. Germline CDR1 MNHNS, CDR2 SASEGT. The CDR3 protein is CASHGPPGNTEAFF. In DNA, the CDR3 is TGTGCCAGCCACGGGCCCCCCGGGAACACTGAAGCTTTCTTT.

The genes are TRBV1 and TRBJ2-3; TRBD2, the D gene given by the table, was not confirmed from the DNA. TRBV1 is a pseudogene locus. This CDR3 is built from 19 residues. CDR3 sequence: CTSSPRLAGGPVGTDTQYF. The CDR3 region has the DNA TGCACCAGCAGCCCTCGGCTAGCGGGGGGGCCTGTGGGGACAGATACGCAGTATTTT.

The V and J genes are TRBV19 and TRBJ1-2; D remains ambiguous. The CDR3 runs to 16 residues. In germline, CDR1 is LNHDA, CDR2 SQIVND (reference sequence). V was clipped by 2 bases and J by 4 bases, with 17 bases between them. The CDR3 nucleotides are TGTGCCAGTAGTATAAGGAGGGCAAGAAGATCCTATGGCTACACCTTC. This gives the protein CASSIRRARRSYGYTF.

The rearrangement links TRBV7-2 to TRBJ2-7; D not certain. The CDR3 contains 14 residues. V lost 1 base and J 4 bases, leaving 11 bases between the germline ends. Germline CDR1 is SGHTA and CDR2 is FQGNSA. The CDR3 sequence is CASSLGPTGYEQYF. The CDR3 DNA follows: TGTGCCAGCAGCTTAGGTCCCACCGGTTACGAGCAGTACTTC.

The CDR3 is CASSPGQGAYNEQFF. The CDR3 DNA sequence: TGTGCCAGCAGCCCCGGACAGGGGGCCTACAATGAGCAGTTCTTC. The chain has TRBV9 and TRBJ2-1, with 10 bases lining up with TRBD1. The germline V gene encodes CDR1 SGDLS and CDR2 YYNGEE. The junction had 3 bases not matched to a gene; V was cut back by 4 bases and J by 2 bases. CDR3 length: 15 amino acids.

V gene TRBV6-5 combines with J gene TRBJ1-2; D gene unclear. The germline V gene has CDR1 MNHEY and CDR2 SVGAGI. The CDR3 sequence is 14 residues long. Between the trimmed V and J ends, which lost 4 bases and 8 bases, there was a span of 17 bases. The CDR3 loop reads CASSSPAVPGGYTF. The CDR3 nucleotides read TGTGCCAGCAGTTCACCGGCGGTGCCCGGGGGCTACACCTTC.

Only one count was recorded for this clone. The rearrangement uses TRBV5-1 and TRBJ2-1, with 11 bases identical to TRBD2. Germline V gene sequence: CDR1 SGHRS, CDR2 YFSETQ. Trimming cost V 4 bases and J 7 bases; bases outside gene matches: 10. The CDR3 consists of 16 residues. The DNA for the CDR3 is TGCGCCAGCAGCGGACAAGTGCTAGCGGGGGGTAATGAGCAGTTCTTC. This translates into CASSGQVLAGGNEQFF.

This clone was observed a few times. The gene calls are TRBV5-1 and TRBJ1-4; 8 nucleotides match TRBD1. The V and J ends lost 4 bases and 8 bases, in that order; junction bases with no gene match: 10. The CDR3 runs to 15 residues. The germline CDR1 and CDR2 sequences are SGHRS and YFSETQ. The DNA of the CDR3 is TGCGCCAGCAGCCAGAACAGGGGGGATGGGGAAAAACTGTTTTTT. This gives the protein CASSQNRGDGEKLFF.

The chain has TRBV4-1 and TRBJ1-2, with D perhaps TRBD1 (5 bases). The V and J ends lost 0 bases and 0 bases respectively, with 17 bases between them. This CDR3 is built from 18 residues. Germline V CDR1 and CDR2: MGHRA, YSYEKL. The DNA for the CDR3 is TGCGCCAGCAGCCAAGAGAGAAACCCGGGACGGTCTAACTATGGCTACACCTTC. This gives the protein CASSQERNPGRSNYGYTF.

This CDR3 is CASSHPRGNTQYF. The CDR3 region has the DNA TGTGCCAGCAGCCATCCTAGGGGAAATACGCAGTATTTT. The chain uses TRBV7-2 and TRBJ2-3; TRBD1 might be the D (5 bases). V lost 5 bases to trimming and J lost 7 bases, with 13 bases between them. There are 13 residues in the CDR3. Germline CDR1 SGHTA, CDR2 FQGNSA.

The chain combines TRBV30 with TRBJ2-7, with a tentative D call TRBD1 (5 bases). Germline lookup yields CDR1 GTSNPN and CDR2 SVGIG (reference sequence). Trimming removed 2 bases at V and 4 bases at J, with 12 bases between. This CDR3 has 13 amino acids. In DNA form, the CDR3 reads TGTGCCTGGAGTAGGGGAAACATATACGAGCAGTACTTC. Residues: CAWSRGNIYEQYF. Full variable domain (missing parts from reference TRBV30 and TRBJ2-7): SQTIHQWPATLVQPVGSPLSLECTVEGTSNPNLYWYRQAAGRGLQLLFYSVGIGQISSEVPQNLSASRPQDRQFILSSKKLLLSDSGFYLCAWSRGNIYEQYFGPGTRLTVT.

This clone appeared a few times. J is TRBJ2-7 and V is TRBV5-1; D is unresolved. This CDR3 region has 17 residues. V was clipped by 0 bases and J by 2 bases, with 18 bases between them. CDR1 is SGHRS, CDR2 YFSETQ, per germline. The CDR3 is CASSLGLRLLPTYEQYF. CDR3 in DNA: TGCGCCAGCAGCTTGGGATTGAGGCTCCTCCCGACCTACGAGCAGTACTTC.

V usage is TRBV4-1 and J usage is TRBJ1-5; D possibly corresponds to TRBD1 (5 bases). The CDR3 has 16 amino acids. The germline V and J ends were trimmed by 4 bases and 4 bases, with 17 bases remaining between them. Per the germline V gene, CDR1 is MGHRA and CDR2 is YSYEKL. CDR3 nucleotide sequence: TGCGCCAGCAGCCCCCGACAGCTTATGGAAAATCAGCCCCAGCATTTT. This gives the protein CASSPRQLMENQPQHF.